The TCR beta chain under discussion was sequenced for a study of T cell responses to AZD1222 COVID-19 vaccine. Whole-study findings and limits: Among AZD1222 vaccinees, only five or six were seropositive at baseline. Samples come after the peak T cell response, not at day 14. Two AZD1222 administrations were followed by greater Spike-specific TCR breadth and depth.

V was clipped by 7 bases and J by 4 bases; unmatched bases: 6. The CDR3 runs 14 residues. Germline V lookup: CDR1 SGHAT, CDR2 FQNNGV. Produced via immunoSEQ multiplex PCR; TCRdb's table is partial and in-frame only. The sample holds about 140,000 clones; 92% are singletons and the top ten take around 3%. Notes on this clone: Its target is unknown.

Specimen: peripheral blood, collected on day 0 of AZD1222 vaccination. The chain joins TRBV11-2 to TRBJ1-1, with 10 nucleotides matching TRBD1. The source of this sequence is an adult in good health. The CDR3 sequence is CASTVTGGGTEAFF. The DNA for the CDR3 is TGTGCCAGCACCGTGACAGGGGGCGGCACTGAAGCTTTCTTT.